The clone carrying this T cell receptor beta chain was recorded at least ten times. Its antigen is unidentified. Samples came from axillary lymph nodes draining the breast cancer. The trim removed 7 bases at V and 0 bases at J, leaving 2 bases unmatched. CDR3 size: 15 residues. CDR1 SNHLY and CDR2 FYNNEI come from the germline V gene. These data belong to a study of breast tumors, draining lymph nodes, adjacent tissues. TCRdb reanalysed the multiplex PCR reads using MiXCR and keeps one entry per CDR3 protein. The sample holds more than 200,000 distinct CDR3 sequences, roughly 32% seen once. General observations from the study: The data were judged consistent with most tumor T cells coming from lymph node and expanding in tumor. Compared with basal-like, luminal-like tumors shared significantly more repertoire with nontumor tissue. Tumor repertoires ranked between lymph nodes and nontumor tissue in diversity, with V and J gene preferences.

The sample consisted of axillary lymph node tissue. The chain employs TRBV2 and TRBJ2-1; the match to TRBD2 covers 11 bases. This sequence originates from a female donor with breast cancer. Some clones in this sample may be carry-over from other donors' samples. CDR3 bases: TGTGCCAGCATCGGACTAGCGGGCTCCTACAATGAGCAGTTCTTC. It encodes CASIGLAGSYNEQFF.